This TCR beta chain appears in the sequencing data of a study of shared clonotypes between healthy human individuals. Study findings and constraints: The four-donor shared clonotypes exceeded non-shared clonotypes in generation probability, with non-shared ones scoring lower.

Measured with immunoSEQ multiplex PCR; TCRdb has only the in-frame clones, and not every one. The sample lists approximately 2.3 million clones; 85% to 95% were seen once. The germline V and J ends were trimmed by 4 bases and 4 bases, with 18 bases remaining between them. CDR1 and CDR2 (germline): SGHTS, YDEGEE. The CDR3 is 16 amino acids. Points on this clone: Its antigen is undetermined.

This sequence originates from a man aged 18 to 30 in good health. Some clones in this sample may be carry-over from other donors' samples. The specimen sequenced was naive CD4+ T cells from PBMCs. Subset meaning: CD45RA+ positively selected. V usage is TRBV5-8 and J usage is TRBJ1-5, with D tentatively TRBD1 (5 bases). The CDR3 region has the DNA TGTGCCAGCAGCCCACAAACAGGACTCCAGAATCAGCCCCAGCATTTT. It is translated as CASSPQTGLQNQPQHF. The variable domain in full, with the rest retrieved from reference TRBV5-8 and TRBJ1-5, is EAGVTQSPTHLIKTRGQQATLRCSPISGHTSVYWYQQALGLGLQFLLWYDEGEERNRGNFPPRFSGRQFPNYSSELNVNALELEDSALYLCASSPQTGLQNQPQHFGDGTRLSIL.